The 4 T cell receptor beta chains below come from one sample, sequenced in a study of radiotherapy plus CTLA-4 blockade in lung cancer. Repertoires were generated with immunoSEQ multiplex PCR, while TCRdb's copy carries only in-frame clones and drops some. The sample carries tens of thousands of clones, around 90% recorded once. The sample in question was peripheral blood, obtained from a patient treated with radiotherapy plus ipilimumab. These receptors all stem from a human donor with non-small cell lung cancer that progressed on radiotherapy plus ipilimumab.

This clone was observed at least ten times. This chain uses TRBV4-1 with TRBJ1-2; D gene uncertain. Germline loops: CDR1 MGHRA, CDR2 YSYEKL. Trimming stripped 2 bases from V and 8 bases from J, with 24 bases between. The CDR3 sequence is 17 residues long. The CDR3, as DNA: TGCGCCAGCAGCCAACAAAGCCATATGAGACTACCTATGGGCTACACCTTC. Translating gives CASSQQSHMRLPMGYTF.

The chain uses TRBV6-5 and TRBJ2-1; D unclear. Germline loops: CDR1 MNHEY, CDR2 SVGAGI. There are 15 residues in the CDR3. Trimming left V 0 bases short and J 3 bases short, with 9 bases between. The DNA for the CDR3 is TGTGCCAGCAGTTACTCGACGGCAGTCTACAATGAGCAGTTCTTC. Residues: CASSYSTAVYNEQFF.

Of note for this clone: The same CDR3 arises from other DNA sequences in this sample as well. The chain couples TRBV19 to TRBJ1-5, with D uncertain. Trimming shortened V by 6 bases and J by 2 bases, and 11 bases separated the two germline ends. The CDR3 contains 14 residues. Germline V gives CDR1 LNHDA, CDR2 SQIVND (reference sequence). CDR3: CASSSSLGNQPQHF. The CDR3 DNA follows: TGTGCCAGTAGCTCATCATTGGGCAATCAGCCCCAGCATTTT. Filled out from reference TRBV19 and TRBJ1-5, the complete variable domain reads DGGITQSPKYLFRKEGQNVTLSCEQNLNHDAMYWYRQDPGQGLRLIYYSQIVNDFQKGDIAEGYSVSREKKESFPLTVTSAQKNPTAFYLCASSSSLGNQPQHFGDGTRLSIL.

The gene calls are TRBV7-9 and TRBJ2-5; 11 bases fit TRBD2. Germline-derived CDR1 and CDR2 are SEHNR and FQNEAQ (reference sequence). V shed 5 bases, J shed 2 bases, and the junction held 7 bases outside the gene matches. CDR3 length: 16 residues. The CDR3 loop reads CASSTRLAGPQETQYF. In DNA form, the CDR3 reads TGTGCCAGCAGCACCCGACTAGCGGGGCCACAAGAGACCCAGTACTTC.